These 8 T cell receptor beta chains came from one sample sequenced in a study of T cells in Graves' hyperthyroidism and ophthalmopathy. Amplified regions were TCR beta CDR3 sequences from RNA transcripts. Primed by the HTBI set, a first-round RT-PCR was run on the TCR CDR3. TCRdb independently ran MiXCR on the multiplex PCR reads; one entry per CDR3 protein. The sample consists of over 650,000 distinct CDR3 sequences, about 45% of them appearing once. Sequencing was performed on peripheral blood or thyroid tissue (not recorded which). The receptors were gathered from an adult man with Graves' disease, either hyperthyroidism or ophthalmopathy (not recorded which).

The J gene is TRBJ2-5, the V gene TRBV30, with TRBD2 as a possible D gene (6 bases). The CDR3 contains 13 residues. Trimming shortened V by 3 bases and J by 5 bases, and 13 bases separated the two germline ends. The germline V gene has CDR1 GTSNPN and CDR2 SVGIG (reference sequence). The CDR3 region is CAWRIPGSETQYF. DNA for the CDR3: TGTGCCTGGAGGATCCCCGGGAGTGAGACCCAGTACTTC.

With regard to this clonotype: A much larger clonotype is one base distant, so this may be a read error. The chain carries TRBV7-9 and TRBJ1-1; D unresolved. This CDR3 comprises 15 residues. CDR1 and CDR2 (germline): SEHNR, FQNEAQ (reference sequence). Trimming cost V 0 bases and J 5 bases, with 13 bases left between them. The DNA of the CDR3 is TGTGCCAGCAGCTTAGCCTCGGAAGGTGGGACTGAAGCTTTCTTT. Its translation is CASSLASEGGTEAFF.

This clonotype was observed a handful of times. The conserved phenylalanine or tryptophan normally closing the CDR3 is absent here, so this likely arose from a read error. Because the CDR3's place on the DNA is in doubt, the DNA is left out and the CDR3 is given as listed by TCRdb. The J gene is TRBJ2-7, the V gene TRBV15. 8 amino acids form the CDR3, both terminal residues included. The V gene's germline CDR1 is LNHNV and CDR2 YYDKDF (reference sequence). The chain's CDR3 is CATSRDRP.

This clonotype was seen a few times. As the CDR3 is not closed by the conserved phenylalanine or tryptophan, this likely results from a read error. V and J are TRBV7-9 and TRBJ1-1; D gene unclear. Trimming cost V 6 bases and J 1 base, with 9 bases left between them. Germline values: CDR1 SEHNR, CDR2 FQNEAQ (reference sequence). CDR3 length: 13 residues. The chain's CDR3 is CASSLRGNTEAFL. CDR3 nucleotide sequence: TGTGCCAGCAGTTTACGGGGGAACACTGAAGCTTTCCTT.

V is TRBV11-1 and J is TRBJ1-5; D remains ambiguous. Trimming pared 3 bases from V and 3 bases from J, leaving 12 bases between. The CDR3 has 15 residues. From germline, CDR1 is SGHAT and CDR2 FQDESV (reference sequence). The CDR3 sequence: CASSFDGRLNQPQHF. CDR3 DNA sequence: TGTGCCAGCAGCTTCGATGGACGGCTCAATCAGCCCCAGCATTTT.

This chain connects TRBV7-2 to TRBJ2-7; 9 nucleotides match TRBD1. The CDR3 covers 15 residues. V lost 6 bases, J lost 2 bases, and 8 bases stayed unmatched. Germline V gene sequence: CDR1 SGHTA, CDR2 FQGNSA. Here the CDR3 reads CASRPGTGYTYEQYF. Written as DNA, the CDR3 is TGTGCCAGCAGGCCCGGGACAGGGTACACCTACGAGCAGTACTTC.

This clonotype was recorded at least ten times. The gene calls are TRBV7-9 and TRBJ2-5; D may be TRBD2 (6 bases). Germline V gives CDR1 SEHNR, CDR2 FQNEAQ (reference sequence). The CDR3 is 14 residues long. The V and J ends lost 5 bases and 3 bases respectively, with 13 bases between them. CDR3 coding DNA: TGTGCCAGCAGCGGGGCGCCGGGGGAAGAGACCCAGTACTTC. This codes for CASSGAPGEETQYF. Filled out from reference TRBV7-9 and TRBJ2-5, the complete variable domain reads DTGVSQNPRHKITKRGQNVTFRCDPISEHNRLYWYRQTLGQGPEFLTYFQNEAQLEKSRLLSDRFSAERPKGSFSTLEIQRTEQGDSAMYLCASSGAPGEETQYFGPGTRLLVL.

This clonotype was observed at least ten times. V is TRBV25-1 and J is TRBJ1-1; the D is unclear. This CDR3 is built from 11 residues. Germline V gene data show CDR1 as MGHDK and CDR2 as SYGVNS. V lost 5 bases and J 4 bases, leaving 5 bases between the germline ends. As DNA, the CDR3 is TGTGCCAGCAGTATGGGCACTGAAGCTTTCTTT. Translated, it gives CASSMGTEAFF. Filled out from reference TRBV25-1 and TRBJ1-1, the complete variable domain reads EADIYQTPRYLVIGTGKKITLECSQTMGHDKMYWYQQDPGMELHLIHYSYGVNSTEKGDLSSESTVSRIRTEHFPLTLESARPSHTSQYLCASSMGTEAFFGQGTRLTVV.